The source of this T cell receptor beta chain is a study of cytomegalovirus exposure and HLA in healthy donors. The overall study: An earlier analysis identified 117 million unique TCR beta sequences in 150 million to 200 million T cells.

J was trimmed by 1 base and V by 5 bases; bases with no gene match: 4. The CDR3 is 16 residues long. Germline values: CDR1 SEHNR, CDR2 FQNEAQ (reference sequence). PCR was performed using 60 Vbeta and 13 Jbeta primers. Generated by immunoSEQ multiplex PCR, the TCRdb table keeps only in-frame clones and is missing some. The repertoire holds 210,000 or so clones, with almost 85% as singletons. The chain combines TRBV7-9 with TRBJ2-3, with 12 bases lining up with TRBD2. This clonotype was sampled from a middle-aged woman in good health and CMV-seronegative. Sequenced: PBMCs. CDR3 nucleotide sequence: TGTGCCAGCAGCCCCTCTAGCGGGGGGGGCACAGATACGCAGTATTTT. It is translated as CASSPSSGGGTDTQYF.